These 23 T cell receptor beta chains originate from one sample sequenced in a study of blood T cell repertoires in COVID-19. Clones were sequenced by immunoSEQ multiplex PCR, and TCRdb holds only the in-frame ones, with some missing. The top ten clones hold 6.2% of a sample with a few hundred thousand clones, about 83% of them seen once. Sequenced material: peripheral blood. The receptors were gathered from a man aged 55 to 69 who had recovered from COVID-19.

In its sample, this clone was seen once. The chain uses TRBV24-1 and TRBJ2-1, with 8 nucleotides matching TRBD1. Germline lookup yields CDR1 KGHDR and CDR2 SFDVKD. The CDR3 runs 15 residues. Trimming removed 3 bases from V and 7 bases from J; junction bases left unmatched: 7. CDR3 sequence reads: CATSDPGGRVNEQFF. The CDR3 DNA reads as TGTGCCACCAGTGATCCAGGGGGCAGAGTGAATGAGCAGTTCTTC.

This clone has more than one count but fewer than ten. The chain is built from TRBV10-3 and TRBJ1-5; 9 bases are a match to TRBD1. The CDR3 is made up of 13 amino acids. Per the germline V gene, CDR1 is ENHRY and CDR2 is SYGVKD. Germline trimming cut 6 bases from V and 7 bases from J; bases unmatched to any gene: 4. CDR3: CAIRGQGQQPQHF. The CDR3 DNA follows: TGTGCCATCAGGGGACAGGGTCAGCAGCCCCAGCATTTT.

The chain links TRBV7-9 to TRBJ1-2; the D is unclear. V was pared by 1 base and J by 0 bases, with 9 bases between. CDR3 length: 15 amino acids. Germline CDR1 and CDR2: SEHNR and FQNEAQ (reference sequence). As DNA, the CDR3 is TGTGCCAGCAGCTTAGAAGGCAGGCCTAACTATGGCTACACCTTC. As protein: CASSLEGRPNYGYTF.

V and J are TRBV9 and TRBJ1-2; no reliable D call. In germline, CDR1 is SGDLS, CDR2 YYNGEE. The CDR3 covers 14 residues. The V end lost 6 bases, the J end lost 4 bases, and 16 bases lay between the germline ends. In DNA, the CDR3 is TGTGCCAGCACCCCGAGAGAGGGCAGCTATGGCTACACCTTC. Protein: CASTPREGSYGYTF.

Remarks on this clone: Other DNA sequences in the same sample also yield this CDR3. V and J are TRBV5-4 and TRBJ2-7; TRBD1 matches 10 bases. From germline, CDR1 is SGHNT and CDR2 YYREEE (reference sequence). The CDR3 is made up of 13 amino acids. The V gene end was trimmed by 4 bases and the J gene end by 5 bases; junction bases not matched to a gene: 3. DNA for the CDR3: TGTGCCAGCAGCAGACAGGGGGCGGACGAGCAGTACTTC. Translated: CASSRQGADEQYF.

The chain is built from TRBV12-2 and TRBJ1-1; the D call TRBD1 from the table was never checked on the DNA. TRBV12-2 is listed as a pseudogene. The CDR3 is 16 residues long. The CDR3 sequence: CASRLRQGTMNTEAFF. The CDR3, as DNA: TGTGCAAGTCGCTTAAGGCAGGGAACCATGAACACTGAAGCTTTCTTT.

This clone was counted between two and nine times. The chain couples TRBV7-2 to TRBJ2-7; TRBD1 might be the D (6 bases). Germline CDR1 reads SGHTA; CDR2 reads FQGNSA. Trimming took off 5 bases at V and 1 base at J, with 15 bases between the two ends. The CDR3 sequence is 15 residues long. The CDR3: CASSLGQLPSYEQYF. Written as DNA, the CDR3 is TGTGCCAGCAGCCTAGGACAGCTGCCGTCCTACGAGCAGTACTTC.

The chain has TRBV9 and TRBJ2-2; D may be TRBD2 (7 bases). CDR1 is SGDLS and CDR2 is YYNGEE in the germline V gene. This CDR3 contains 16 residues. The V end lost 4 bases, the J end lost 10 bases, and 23 bases lay between the germline ends. This chain's CDR3 is CASSPPGVGGLVELFF. The CDR3 DNA reads TGTGCCAGCAGCCCCCCAGGGGTGGGGGGGCTCGTGGAGCTGTTTTTT.

The chain is built from TRBV29-1 and TRBJ1-1; unclear D gene. The CDR3 length is 12 residues. Germline V gives CDR1 SQVTM, CDR2 ANQGSEA. V lost 3 bases to trimming and J lost 2 bases, with 7 bases between them. Here the CDR3 reads CSVEAGNTEAFF. The CDR3 DNA follows: TGCAGCGTTGAGGCGGGAAACACTGAAGCTTTCTTT.

The V call is TRBV5-1, the J call TRBJ2-2; TRBD2 is a possible D gene (5 bases). Germline V CDR1 and CDR2: SGHRS, YFSETQ. The CDR3 spans 15 residues. Trimming removed 2 bases at V and 0 bases at J, with 8 bases between. The DNA for the CDR3 is TGCGCCAGCAGCTTCCGGGAAACGAACACCGGGGAGCTGTTTTTT. Translating gives CASSFRETNTGELFF.

The chain couples TRBV12-5 to TRBJ2-2; D is undetermined. V dropped 6 bases and J dropped 5 bases, with 7 bases sitting between them. Germline CDR1 LGHNT, CDR2 FRNRAP. The CDR3 runs 12 residues. CDR3 loop: CASGRETGELFF. In DNA form, the CDR3 reads TGTGCTAGTGGCCGAGAAACCGGGGAGCTGTTTTTT.

As to this clone: At one end the junction does not follow the germline gene, possibly because of a read error. This rearrangement joins TRBV3-1 (or the pseudogene TRBV3-2) to TRBJ2-1; tentative D call: TRBD1 (6 bases). This CDR3 is 12 amino acids long. Germline-derived CDR1 and CDR2 are LGHDT and YNNKEL (reference sequence). CDR3 in amino acids: CASSQEGRGAVF. CDR3 in DNA: TGTGCCAGCAGCCAAGAAGGCAGGGGCGCGGTCTTC.

The chain links TRBV4-3 to TRBJ2-2, with D possibly TRBD2 on 5 matching bases. CDR3 length: 18 residues. From germline, CDR1 is LGHNA and CDR2 YSLEER. V lost 0 bases and J 6 bases, leaving 20 bases between the germline ends. CDR3 bases: TGCGCCAGCAGCCAAGATTACGGCGGGTCCGGGCGGGCCGGGGAGCTGTTTTTT. Amino acids: CASSQDYGGSGRAGELFF.

The chain links TRBV7-9 to TRBJ1-1, with 7 bases matching TRBD1. The CDR3 length is 15 residues. Per the germline V gene, CDR1 is SEHNR and CDR2 is FQNEAQ (reference sequence). The V gene end was trimmed by 5 bases and the J gene end by 6 bases; junction bases not matched to a gene: 12. Here the CDR3 reads CASSTRTGSDAEAFF. CDR3 nucleotides: TGTGCCAGCAGCACCCGGACAGGTTCGGACGCTGAAGCTTTCTTT.

The chain joins TRBV7-7 to TRBJ2-7, with 15 positions matching TRBD2. V lost 4 bases to trimming and J lost 5 bases; unmatched junction nucleotides: 3. This CDR3 has 15 amino acids. The germline CDR1 and CDR2 sequences are SSHAT and FNYEAQ (reference sequence). CDR3 DNA: TGTGCCAGCAGCTCGGGACTAGCGGGAGGACACGAGCAGTACTTC. It codes for CASSSGLAGGHEQYF.

The rearrangement joins TRBV15 to TRBJ1-4; 7 positions agree with TRBD1. In germline, CDR1 is LNHNV, CDR2 YYDKDF (reference sequence). The length of the CDR3 is 16 residues. Trimming removed 0 bases from V and 8 bases from J; junction bases left unmatched: 9. As DNA, the CDR3 is TGTGCCACCAGCAGAGATCATGGGACAGCGCAAGAAAAACTGTTTTTT. Translating gives CATSRDHGTAQEKLFF. The full variable domain, with the rest looked up from reference TRBV15 and TRBJ1-4, is DAMVIQNPRYQVTQFGKPVTLSCSQTLNHNVMYWYQQKSSQAPKLLFHYYDKDFNNEADTPDNFQSRRPNTSFCFLDIRSPGLGDTAMYLCATSRDHGTAQEKLFFGSGTQLSVL.

This chain connects TRBV10-3 to TRBJ1-2; TRBD1 matches 8 bases. Trimming removed 10 bases from V and 0 bases from J; junction bases left unmatched: 13. The V gene's germline CDR1 is ENHRY and CDR2 SYGVKD. This CDR3 is built from 16 residues. The CDR3 sequence: CATAPGQAVANYGYTF. CDR3 nucleotides: TGTGCCACCGCACCGGGACAGGCGGTAGCTAACTATGGCTACACCTTC.

This chain links TRBV19 with TRBJ2-1; 8 nucleotides match TRBD1. J gave up 1 base and V 7 bases, and 9 bases lay outside the gene matches. Germline-derived CDR1 and CDR2 are LNHDA and SQIVND (reference sequence). The CDR3 length is 16 residues. CDR3 residues: CASTTVGTGSYNEQFF. The CDR3 nucleotides are TGTGCCAGTACAACGGTTGGGACAGGATCCTACAATGAGCAGTTCTTC.

The chain couples TRBV6-5 to TRBJ2-7, with no clear D. Germline V gene sequence: CDR1 MNHEY, CDR2 SVGAGI. This CDR3 contains 13 residues. Deletions cut 5 bases from V and 7 bases from J, with 15 bases between. CDR3: CASSPASTGEQYF. Here the CDR3 DNA reads TGTGCCAGCAGTCCGGCCAGCACCGGGGAGCAGTACTTC.

This chain links TRBV5-4 with TRBJ2-4, with 8 positions matching TRBD2. Germline V lookup: CDR1 SGHNT, CDR2 YYREEE (reference sequence). The CDR3 consists of 16 residues. The trim removed 4 bases at V and 5 bases at J, leaving 11 bases unmatched. CDR3 residues: CASSPVPPGGQNIQYF. The CDR3 nucleotides are TGTGCCAGCAGCCCCGTCCCGCCGGGGGGGCAAAACATTCAGTACTTC. Looking up the rest from reference TRBV5-4 and TRBJ2-4 gives the full variable domain: ETGVTQSPTHLIKTRGQQVTLRCSSQSGHNTVSWYQQALGQGPQFIFQYYREEENGRGNFPPRFSGLQFPNYSSELNVNALELDDSALYLCASSPVPPGGQNIQYFGAGTRLSVL.

The chain uses TRBV5-4 and TRBJ2-5, with 9 bases that match TRBD2. CDR3 length equals 14 residues. The germline gives CDR1 SGHNT, CDR2 YYREEE (reference sequence). The V and J ends lost 6 bases and 3 bases, in that order; junction bases with no gene match: 6. This CDR3 reads CASTAGGREETQYF. The CDR3 nucleotides read TGTGCCAGCACCGCGGGGGGGCGGGAAGAGACCCAGTACTTC.

This sequence joins TRBV19 and TRBJ2-5; TRBD2 agrees at 14 bases. Germline loops: CDR1 LNHDA, CDR2 SQIVND (reference sequence). Trimming took 10 bases from V and 2 from J; bases not matched to a gene: 3. This CDR3 has 14 residues. The CDR3 DNA is TGTGCCACGACTAGCGGGGGGGGACAAGAGACCCAGTACTTC. Its translation: CATTSGGGQETQYF.

This clone was detected once. The V call is TRBV6-2 or TRBV6-3, the J call TRBJ1-1, with no clear D. Germline CDR1 and CDR2: MNHEY and SVGEGT. The CDR3 totals 14 residues. With 5 bases removed from V and 0 bases from J, the gap between germline ends came to 10 bases. The DNA of the CDR3 is TGTGCCAGCAGTGACGGGTCCATGAACACTGAAGCTTTCTTT. Amino acids: CASSDGSMNTEAFF.